This is a list of T cell receptor beta chains from one sample in a study of cytomegalovirus exposure and HLA in healthy donors. Some clones are missing from TCRdb's copy, which holds only in-frame ones; the method was immunoSEQ multiplex PCR. Among about 140,000 clones listed, approximately 90% were seen once. The specimen sequenced was PBMCs. Receptors originate from a young woman in good health and CMV-seronegative. CDR3s include the opening cysteine and the closing phenylalanine or tryptophan.

v_call	j_call	cdr3_aa
TRBV18	TRBJ1-1	CASSPTTKRNTEAFF
TRBV5-4	TRBJ1-2	CASSSNRGSNYGYTF
TRBV5-4	TRBJ1-1	CASGTGTHTEAFF
TRBV29-1	TRBJ1-2	CSVEDRVSFNYGYTF
TRBV30	TRBJ1-6	CAWGGTENSPLHF
TRBV2	TRBJ2-1	CASSSASYEQFF
TRBV7-9	TRBJ2-7	CASSLAQGASYEQYF
TRBV30	TRBJ2-3	CAWSVPVSSTDTQYF
TRBV9	TRBJ1-2	CASSPLRGERGFRYGYTF
TRBV18	TRBJ2-3	CASSEPGLAADTQYF
TRBV2	TRBJ2-1	CASSARVLVSYNEQFF
TRBV5-4	TRBJ2-5	CASSLSFGGETQYF
TRBV5-1	TRBJ2-5	CASSRGGAGVETQYF
TRBV28	TRBJ1-4	CASSVTVNEKLFF
TRBV19	TRBJ1-1	CASSPPDRDTEAFF
TRBV27	TRBJ2-5	CASSPGTSTKYF
TRBV7-9	TRBJ2-1	CSSSLATKGTSGSDEQFF
TRBV4-3	TRBJ2-3	CASSLLVAGGPYGTDTQYF
TRBV9	TRBJ1-4	CASSRTPLGGEKLFF
TRBV7-9	TRBJ1-1	CASRLTGDTEAFF
TRBV13	TRBJ1-6	CASSADSSPLHF
TRBV4-1	TRBJ1-1	CASSQGARGNARTTEAFF
TRBV27	TRBJ2-3	CASSWGLNTDTQYF
TRBV7-2	TRBJ2-4	CASSLGLAKNIQYF
TRBV5-8	TRBJ1-1	CASSFRVATEAFF
TRBV2	TRBJ1-2	CASSGGPGDYGYTF